This entry lists 10 T cell receptor beta chains sequenced from one sample in a study of blood T cell repertoires in COVID-19. Profiled with immunoSEQ multiplex PCR; TCRdb holds only in-frame clones, not every one. The sample holds a few hundred thousand clones, approximately 93% seen once. Sequencing used PBMCs or T cells enriched from blood (not recorded which). These receptors were taken from a woman aged 40 to 50 who had been exposed to COVID-19.

On this clone: Distinct nucleotide sequences in the sample also encode this CDR3. The genes are TRBV18 and TRBJ2-2, with 9 bases matching TRBD2. The length of the CDR3 is 15 residues. Unmatched junction bases numbered 0, after V lost 1 base and J lost 3 bases. Germline V CDR1 and CDR2: KGHSH, LQKENI. The CDR3 coding sequence is TGTGCCAGCTCACCACTAGCGGGAGACACCGGGGAGCTGTTTTTT. Translated, it gives CASSPLAGDTGELFF.

The chain couples TRBV15 to TRBJ1-4; no reliable D call. Germline V gene sequence: CDR1 LNHNV, CDR2 YYDKDF (reference sequence). The V end lost 0 bases, the J end lost 8 bases, and 10 bases lay between the germline ends. This CDR3 region has 14 residues. CDR3 nucleotide sequence: TGTGCCACCAGCAGAGATCGGGGTACGGAAAAACTGTTTTTT. Its translation: CATSRDRGTEKLFF.

Only a few counts were recorded for this clone. This CDR3 reads CASSLESPPAGQAFF. The CDR3 DNA sequence: TGTGCCAGCAGCTTAGAATCCCCCCCGGCAGGCCAAGCTTTCTTT. The J gene is TRBJ1-1, the V gene TRBV11-3; D gene uncertain. Germline V lookup: CDR1 SGHNT, CDR2 YENEEA. The CDR3 has 15 amino acids. Trimming took 0 bases from V and 9 from J, leaving 17 bases between them. Full variable domain (remainder filled in from reference TRBV11-3 and TRBJ1-1): EAGVVQSPRYKIIEKKQPVAFWCNPISGHNTLYWYLQNLGQGPELLIRYENEEAVDDSQLPKDRFSAERLKGVDSTLKIQPAELGDSAVYLCASSLESPPAGQAFFGQGTRLTVV.

The chain has TRBV7-9 and TRBJ2-5; 7 bases are shared with TRBD1. CDR1 and CDR2 from the germline V gene are SEHNR and FQNEAQ (reference sequence). This CDR3 contains 15 residues. Trimming cost V 5 bases and J 7 bases; bases outside gene matches: 13. DNA for the CDR3: TGTGCCAGCAGCCTTGAAGGGGGCCCTTATGGGACCCAGTACTTC. It yields the protein CASSLEGGPYGTQYF.

The chain joins TRBV13 to TRBJ1-1; 7 nucleotides match TRBD1. This CDR3 has 13 residues. V dropped 3 bases and J dropped 4; count of bases not matched to a gene: 2. Looked up from germline, CDR1 is PRHDT and CDR2 is FYEKMQ (reference sequence). CDR3 loop: CASSLTGFTEAFF. CDR3 coding DNA: TGTGCCAGCAGCTTGACAGGGTTCACTGAAGCTTTCTTT.

The rearrangement links TRBV13 to TRBJ1-3, with 10 bases that match TRBD1. This CDR3 is 15 amino acids long. Germline trimming cut 5 bases from V and 5 bases from J; bases unmatched to any gene: 6. Looked up from germline, CDR1 is PRHDT and CDR2 is FYEKMQ (reference sequence). In DNA form, the CDR3 reads TGTGCCAGCAGCCGCCGGGACAGGGGAAGAAACACCATATATTTT. This gives the protein CASSRRDRGRNTIYF.

In this sample, this clone turned up once. The chain has TRBV27 and TRBJ1-4; TRBD1 aligns across 7 bases. Germline V gene sequence: CDR1 MNHEY, CDR2 SMNVEV (reference sequence). V shed 6 bases, J shed 8 bases, and the junction held 12 bases outside the gene matches. The CDR3 has 15 amino acids. The CDR3 sequence is CASSPLTGKREKLFF. CDR3 DNA: TGTGCCAGCAGCCCCTTGACAGGGAAGAGGGAAAAACTGTTTTTT. Together with reference TRBV27 and TRBJ1-4, the CDR3 gives the full variable domain: EAQVTQNPRYLITVTGKKLTVTCSQNMNHEYMSWYRQDPGLGLRQIYYSMNVEVTDKGDVPEGYKVSRKEKRNFPLILESPSPNQTSLYFCASSPLTGKREKLFFGSGTQLSVL.

V usage is TRBV2 and J usage is TRBJ1-1; D remains unclear. The ends were cut back, 7 bases at V and 1 base at J, with 13 bases in the middle. This CDR3 is 14 amino acids long. Germline values: CDR1 SNHLY, CDR2 FYNNEI. This CDR3 reads CASTPGGENTEAFF. The CDR3 DNA is TGTGCCAGCACCCCGGGAGGTGAGAACACTGAAGCTTTCTTT.

As for this clone: One end of the junction varies from germline; a read error may be responsible. This rearrangement joins TRBV29-1 to TRBJ1-1; possibly TRBD1 for D (6 bases). The V gene's germline CDR1 is SQVTM and CDR2 ANQGSEA. There are 8 residues in the CDR3. CDR3 sequence reads: CSGGDTLF. DNA for the CDR3: TGCAGCGGGGGGGACACCCTATTT.

The V gene is TRBV7-2, the J gene TRBJ2-1, with 9 positions matching TRBD2. The CDR3 has 15 amino acids. V was pared by 5 bases and J by 6 bases, with 8 bases of the junction left unmatched. CDR1 is SGHTA and CDR2 is FQGNSA in the germline V gene. The chain's CDR3 is CASSESGRSLNEQFF. The DNA of the CDR3 is TGTGCCAGCAGCGAAAGCGGGAGGTCGCTCAATGAGCAGTTCTTC. The full variable domain, rest sourced from reference TRBV7-2 and TRBJ2-1, is GAGVSQSPSNKVTEKGKDVELRCDPISGHTALYWYRQSLGQGLEFLIYFQGNSAPDKSGLPSDRFSAERTGGSVSTLTIQRTQQEDSAVYLCASSESGRSLNEQFFGPGTRLTVL.